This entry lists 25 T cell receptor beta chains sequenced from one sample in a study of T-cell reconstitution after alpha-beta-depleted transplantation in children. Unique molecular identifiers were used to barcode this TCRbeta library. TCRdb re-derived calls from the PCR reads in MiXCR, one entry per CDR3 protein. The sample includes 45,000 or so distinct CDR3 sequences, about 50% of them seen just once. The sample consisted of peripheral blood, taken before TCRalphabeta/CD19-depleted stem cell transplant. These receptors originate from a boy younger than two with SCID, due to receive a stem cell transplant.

CDR3 coding DNA: TGTGCCAGCTCACCCGGACTCTCACGAGAGACCCAGTACTTC. As protein: CASSPGLSRETQYF. V gene TRBV18 combines with J gene TRBJ2-5; perhaps TRBD2 as D (5 bases). The CDR3 contains 14 residues. The germline V gene has CDR1 KGHSH and CDR2 LQKENI. The V end was cut by 3 bases, the J end by 4 bases, with 12 bases between. The complete variable domain, with remaining parts taken from reference TRBV18 and TRBJ2-5, reads NAGVMQNPRHLVRRRGQEARLRCSPMKGHSHVYWYRQLPEEGLKFMVYLQKENIIDESGMPKERFSAEFPKEGPSILRIQQVVRGDSAAYFCASSPGLSRETQYFGPGTRLLVL.

This CDR3 is CSADDSYEQYF. The CDR3 DNA reads TGCAGTGCTGACGACAGCTACGAGCAGTACTTC. The chain employs TRBV20-1 and TRBJ2-7; D perhaps matches TRBD1 (5 bases). Trimming took off 5 bases at V and 3 bases at J, with 8 bases between the two ends. CDR1 is DFQATT and CDR2 is SNEGSKA in the germline V gene (reference sequence). The length of the CDR3 is 11 residues.

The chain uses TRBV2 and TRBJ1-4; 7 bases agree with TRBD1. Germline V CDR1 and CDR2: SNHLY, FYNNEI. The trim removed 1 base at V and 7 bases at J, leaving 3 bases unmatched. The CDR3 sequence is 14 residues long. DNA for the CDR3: TGTGCCAGCAGTGAAGGTGCAGGGGGTGAAAAACTGTTTTTT. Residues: CASSEGAGGEKLFF. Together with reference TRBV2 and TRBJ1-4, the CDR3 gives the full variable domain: EPEVTQTPSHQVTQMGQEVILRCVPISNHLYFYWYRQILGQKVEFLVSFYNNEISEKSEIFDDQFSVERPDGSNFTLKIRSTKLEDSAMYFCASSEGAGGEKLFFGSGTQLSVL.

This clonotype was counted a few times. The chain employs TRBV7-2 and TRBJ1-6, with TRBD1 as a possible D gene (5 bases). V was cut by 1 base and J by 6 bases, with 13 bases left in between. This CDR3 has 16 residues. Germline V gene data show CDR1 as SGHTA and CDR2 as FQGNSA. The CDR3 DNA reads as TGTGCCAGCAGCTTAGAGCTCTGGACACCTAATTCACCCCTCCACTTT. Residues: CASSLELWTPNSPLHF.

In DNA, the CDR3 is TGTGCCAGCAGTGCACTAGCATTTGAGCAGTTCTTC. Protein sequence: CASSALAFEQFF. This chain uses TRBV2 with TRBJ2-1, with a weak D call TRBD2 (6 bases). The CDR3 contains 12 residues. In germline, CDR1 is SNHLY, CDR2 FYNNEI. With 4 bases removed from V and 9 bases from J, the gap between germline ends came to 10 bases.

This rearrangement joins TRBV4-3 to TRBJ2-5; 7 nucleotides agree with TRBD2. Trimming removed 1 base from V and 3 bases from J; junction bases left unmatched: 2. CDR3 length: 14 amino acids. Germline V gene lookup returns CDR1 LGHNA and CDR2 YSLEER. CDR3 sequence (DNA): TGCGCCAGCAGCCAAGCCGGGGGGAAAGAGACCCAGTACTTC. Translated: CASSQAGGKETQYF.

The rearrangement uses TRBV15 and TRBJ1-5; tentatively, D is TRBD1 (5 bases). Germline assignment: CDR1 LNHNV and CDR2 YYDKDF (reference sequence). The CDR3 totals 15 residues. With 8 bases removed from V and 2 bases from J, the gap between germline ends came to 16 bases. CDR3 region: CATSTERDGNQPQHF. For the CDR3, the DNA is TGTGCCACCTCTACGGAGAGGGACGGCAATCAGCCCCAGCATTTT. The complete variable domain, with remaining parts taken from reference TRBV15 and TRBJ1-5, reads DAMVIQNPRYQVTQFGKPVTLSCSQTLNHNVMYWYQQKSSQAPKLLFHYYDKDFNNEADTPDNFQSRRPNTSFCFLDIRSPGLGDTAMYLCATSTERDGNQPQHFGDGTRLSIL.

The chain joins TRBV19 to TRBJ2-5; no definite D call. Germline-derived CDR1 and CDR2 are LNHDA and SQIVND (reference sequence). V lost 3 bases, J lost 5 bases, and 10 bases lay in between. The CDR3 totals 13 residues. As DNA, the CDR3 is TGTGCCAGTAGTATGGCTAGTGTGGAGACCCAGTACTTC. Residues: CASSMASVETQYF.

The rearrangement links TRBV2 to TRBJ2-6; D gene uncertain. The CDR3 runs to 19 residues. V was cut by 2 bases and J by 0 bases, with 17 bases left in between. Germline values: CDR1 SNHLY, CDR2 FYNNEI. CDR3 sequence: CASSELGFLLSSGANVLTF. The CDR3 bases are TGTGCCAGCAGTGAACTAGGGTTCCTGCTATCCTCTGGGGCCAACGTCCTGACTTTC.

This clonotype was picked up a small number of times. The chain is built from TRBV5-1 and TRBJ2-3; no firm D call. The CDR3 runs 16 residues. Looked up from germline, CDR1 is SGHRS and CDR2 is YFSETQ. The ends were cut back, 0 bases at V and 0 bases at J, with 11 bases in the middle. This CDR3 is CASSLGGRISTDTQYF. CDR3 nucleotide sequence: TGCGCCAGCAGCTTGGGTGGACGGATTAGCACAGATACGCAGTATTTT.

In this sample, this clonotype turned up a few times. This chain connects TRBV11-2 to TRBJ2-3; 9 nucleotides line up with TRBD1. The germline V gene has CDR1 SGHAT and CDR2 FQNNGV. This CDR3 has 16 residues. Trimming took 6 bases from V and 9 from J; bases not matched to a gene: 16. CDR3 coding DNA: TGTGCCAGCAGAAACTTTCCGGGACAGGGTAGCGGCACGCAGTATTTT. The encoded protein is CASRNFPGQGSGTQYF.

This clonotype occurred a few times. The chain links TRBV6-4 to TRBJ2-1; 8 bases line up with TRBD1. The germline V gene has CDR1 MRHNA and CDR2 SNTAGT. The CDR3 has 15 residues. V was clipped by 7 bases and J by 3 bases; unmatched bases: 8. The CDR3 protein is CASMPDGQGYNEQFF. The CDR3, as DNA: TGTGCCAGCATGCCGGATGGACAGGGCTACAATGAGCAGTTCTTC.

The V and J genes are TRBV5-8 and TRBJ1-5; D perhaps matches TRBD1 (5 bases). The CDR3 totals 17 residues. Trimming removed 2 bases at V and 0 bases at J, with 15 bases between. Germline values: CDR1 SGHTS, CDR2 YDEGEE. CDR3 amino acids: CASSLSGGTYSNQPQHF. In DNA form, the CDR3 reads TGTGCCAGCAGCTTAAGTGGAGGGACTTATAGCAATCAGCCCCAGCATTTT. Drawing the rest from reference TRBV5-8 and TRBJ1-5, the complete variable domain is EAGVTQSPTHLIKTRGQQATLRCSPISGHTSVYWYQQALGLGLQFLLWYDEGEERNRGNFPPRFSGRQFPNYSSELNVNALELEDSALYLCASSLSGGTYSNQPQHFGDGTRLSIL.

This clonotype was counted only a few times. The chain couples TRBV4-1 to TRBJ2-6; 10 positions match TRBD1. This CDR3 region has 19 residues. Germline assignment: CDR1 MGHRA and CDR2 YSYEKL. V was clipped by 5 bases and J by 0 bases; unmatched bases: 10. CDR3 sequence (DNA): TGCGCCAGCAGCTCCAGGGGACAGGGGTCCTTCTCTGGGGCCAACGTCCTGACTTTC. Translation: CASSSRGQGSFSGANVLTF.

CDR3 sequence (DNA): TGTGCCAGCGGACTGGGGGGGGCCCGAACCGGGGAGCTGTTTTTT. Protein product: CASGLGGARTGELFF. J is TRBJ2-2 and V is TRBV7-6; a possible D gene is TRBD2 (7 bases). Per the germline V gene, CDR1 is SGHVS and CDR2 is FNYEAQ. The CDR3 is made up of 15 amino acids. The V gene lost 8 bases and the J gene lost 5 bases, with 18 bases spanning the gap.

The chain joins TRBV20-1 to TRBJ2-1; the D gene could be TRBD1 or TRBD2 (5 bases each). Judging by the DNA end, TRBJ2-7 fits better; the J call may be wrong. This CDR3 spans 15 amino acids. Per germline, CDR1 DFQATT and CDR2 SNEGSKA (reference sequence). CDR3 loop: CSASRWGTSSYEQYF. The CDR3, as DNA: TGCAGTGCTTCAAGGTGGGGGACCTCCTCCTACGAGCAGTACTTC.

The chain's CDR3 is CSVEDWTGEANTIYF. In DNA form, the CDR3 reads TGCAGCGTTGAAGATTGGACAGGGGAGGCAAACACCATATATTTT. The V call is TRBV29-1, the J call TRBJ1-3; 9 nucleotides line up with TRBD1. Germline lookup yields CDR1 SQVTM and CDR2 ANQGSEA. V trimming: 0 bases; J trimming: 6 bases; junction bases outside the gene matches: 6. The CDR3 extends over 15 amino acids.

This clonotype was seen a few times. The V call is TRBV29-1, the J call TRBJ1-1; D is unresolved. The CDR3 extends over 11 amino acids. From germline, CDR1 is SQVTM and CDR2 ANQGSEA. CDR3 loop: CAGRERTEAFF. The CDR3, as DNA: TGCGCCGGGAGGGAAAGGACTGAAGCTTTCTTT.

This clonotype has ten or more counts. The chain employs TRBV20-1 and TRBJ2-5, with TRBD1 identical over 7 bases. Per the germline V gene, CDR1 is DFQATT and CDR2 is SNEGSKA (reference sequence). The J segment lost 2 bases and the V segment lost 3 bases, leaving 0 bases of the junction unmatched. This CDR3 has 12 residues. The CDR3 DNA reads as TGCAGTGCTAGGGACAGGCAAGAGACCCAGTACTTC. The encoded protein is CSARDRQETQYF.

The CDR3 is CSARTSGGRYEQYF. The CDR3 DNA is TGCAGTGCTAGGACTAGCGGGGGGCGCTACGAGCAGTACTTC. V usage is TRBV20-1 and J usage is TRBJ2-7, with TRBD2 identical over 13 bases. The V segment lost 3 bases and the J segment 3 bases; nucleotides outside the gene matches: 2. The CDR3 length is 14 residues. Germline V gene data show CDR1 as DFQATT and CDR2 as SNEGSKA (reference sequence).

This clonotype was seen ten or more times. The CDR3 is CASSQVGTGSNEKLFF. CDR3 coding DNA: TGCGCCAGCAGCCAAGTGGGGACCGGCTCTAATGAAAAACTGTTTTTT. This chain links TRBV4-3 with TRBJ1-4; the D gene is possibly TRBD1 (5 bases). CDR1 LGHNA and CDR2 YSLEER come from the germline V gene. The ends were cut back, 1 base at V and 3 bases at J, with 12 bases in the middle. The CDR3 loop spans 16 amino acids.

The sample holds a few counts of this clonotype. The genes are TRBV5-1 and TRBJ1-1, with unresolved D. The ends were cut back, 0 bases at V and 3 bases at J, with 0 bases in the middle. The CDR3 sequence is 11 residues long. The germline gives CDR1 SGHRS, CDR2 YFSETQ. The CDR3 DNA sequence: TGCGCCAGCAGCTTGGACACTGAAGCTTTCTTT. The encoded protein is CASSLDTEAFF.

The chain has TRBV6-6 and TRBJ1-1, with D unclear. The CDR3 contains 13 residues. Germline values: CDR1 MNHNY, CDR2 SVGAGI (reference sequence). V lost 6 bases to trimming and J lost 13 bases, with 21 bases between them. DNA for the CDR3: TGTGCCAGCAGCCTGACAAGGCTGCCGGGTGATTTCTTT. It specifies CASSLTRLPGDFF.

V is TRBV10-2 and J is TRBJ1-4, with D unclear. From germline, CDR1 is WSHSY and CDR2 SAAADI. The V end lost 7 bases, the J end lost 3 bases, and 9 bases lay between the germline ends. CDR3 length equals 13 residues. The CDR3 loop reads CASKRDPNEKLFF. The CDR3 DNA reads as TGCGCCAGCAAGAGAGATCCTAATGAAAAACTGTTTTTT.

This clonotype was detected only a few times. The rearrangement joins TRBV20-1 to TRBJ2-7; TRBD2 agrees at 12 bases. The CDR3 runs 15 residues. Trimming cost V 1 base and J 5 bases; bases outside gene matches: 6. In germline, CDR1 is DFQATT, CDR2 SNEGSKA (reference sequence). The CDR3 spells CSARGLAGGPHEQYF. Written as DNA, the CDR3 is TGCAGTGCTAGAGGGCTAGCGGGGGGGCCCCACGAGCAGTACTTC.